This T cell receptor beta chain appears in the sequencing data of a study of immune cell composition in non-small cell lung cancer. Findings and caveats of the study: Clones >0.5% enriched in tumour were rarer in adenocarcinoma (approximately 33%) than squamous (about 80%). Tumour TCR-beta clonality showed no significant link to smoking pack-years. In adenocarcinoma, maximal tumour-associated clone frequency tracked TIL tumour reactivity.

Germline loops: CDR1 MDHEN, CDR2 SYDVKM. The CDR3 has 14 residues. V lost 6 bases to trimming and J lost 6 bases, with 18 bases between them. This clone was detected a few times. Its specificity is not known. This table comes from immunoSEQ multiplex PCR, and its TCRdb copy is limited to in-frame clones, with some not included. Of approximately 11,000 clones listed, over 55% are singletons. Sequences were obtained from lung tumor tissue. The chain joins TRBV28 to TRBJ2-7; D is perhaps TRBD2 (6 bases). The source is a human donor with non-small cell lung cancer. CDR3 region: CASRGGLRVSEQYF. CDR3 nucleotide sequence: TGTGCCAGCAGGGGGGGACTCAGGGTTAGCGAGCAGTACTTC.